The present entry profiles one T cell receptor (beta chain) with its context. The data derive from a study of cytomegalovirus exposure and HLA in healthy donors. In the study overall: In an earlier analysis, 95 million to 140 million unique TCR beta sequences were found from 200 million or so T cells.

Germline values: CDR1 PRHDT, CDR2 FYEKMQ (reference sequence). After removal of 0 bases from V and 5 bases from J, the junction contained 16 bases not matched to a gene. This CDR3 has 20 amino acids. This PCR relied on a set of 60 Vbeta primers and 13 Jbeta primers. Clones were read by immunoSEQ multiplex PCR, and TCRdb kept only the in-frame ones, dropping some. The table lists some 120,000 clones, roughly 83% of them singletons. The sequenced material came from PBMCs. The chain employs TRBV13 and TRBJ2-1; 10 bases line up with TRBD2. The sequence was collected from a man aged 30 to 45 in good health and CMV-seropositive. The CDR3 sequence: CASSLGLVSSGSPIHNEQFF. CDR3 DNA: TGTGCCAGCAGCTTAGGCCTCGTTTCTAGCGGGAGCCCGATCCACAATGAGCAGTTCTTC.